The T cell receptor (beta chain) described here comes from a study of T cells in Graves' hyperthyroidism and ophthalmopathy. What was amplified from RNA transcripts were TCR beta CDR3 regions. The TCR CDR3 first-round RT-PCR relied on the HTBI primer set. One entry per CDR3 protein, called by TCRdb with MiXCR from the multiplex PCR reads. The sample includes some 350,000 distinct CDR3 sequences, approximately 15% seen only once; the top ten take approximately 35%. Uncontrolled infection, other autoimmune disease, pregnancy and lactation each barred patients from inclusion. PBMCs were sourced from approximately 9.3 ml fresh peripheral blood. Broader study findings: Most thyroid clonotypes with frequency above 0.001 were detected in blood. Before onset, ophthalmopathy was predicted by the model a median roughly six months earlier.

This clonotype was seen many times. What it binds is not known. The sample taken for sequencing was blood. The TCR comes from a woman aged 40 to 50 with Graves' ophthalmopathy.

The DNA for the CDR3 is TGTGCCAGCAGTCCACCGGGACGGCCCTACGAGCAGTACTTC. This translates into CASSPPGRPYEQYF. The V call is TRBV28, the J call TRBJ2-7; perhaps D is TRBD1 or TRBD2 (5 bases each). Germline V lookup: CDR1 MDHEN, CDR2 SYDVKM. Between the trimmed V and J ends, which lost 5 bases and 2 bases, there was a span of 13 bases. The CDR3 is made up of 14 amino acids.